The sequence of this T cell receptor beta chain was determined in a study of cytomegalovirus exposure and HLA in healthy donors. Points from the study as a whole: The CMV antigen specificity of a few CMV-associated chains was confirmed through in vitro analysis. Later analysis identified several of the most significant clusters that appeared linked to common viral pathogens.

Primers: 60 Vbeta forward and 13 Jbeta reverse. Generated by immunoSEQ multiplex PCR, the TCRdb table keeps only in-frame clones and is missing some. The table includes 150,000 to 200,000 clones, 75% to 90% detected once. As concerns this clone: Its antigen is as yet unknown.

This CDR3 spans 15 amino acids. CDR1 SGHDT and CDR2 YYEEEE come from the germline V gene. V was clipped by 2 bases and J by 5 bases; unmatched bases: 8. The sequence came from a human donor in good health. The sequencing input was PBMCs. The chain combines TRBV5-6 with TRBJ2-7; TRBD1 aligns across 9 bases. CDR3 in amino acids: CASSFVGQGTHEQYF. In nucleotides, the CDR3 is TGTGCCAGCAGCTTCGTAGGACAGGGGACCCACGAGCAGTACTTC.